This section outlines one TCR beta chain sequence together with its context. The target antigen is unknown. The source of the sample is a study of regulatory T cells in long-lasting Graves disease. Study-wide findings and caveats: Only a small sample size was used, which may have cut accuracy. Persistent disease was characterized by preferential usage of TRBV28, TRBJ1-2 and TRBJ2-5.

Library construction for TCR beta used iRepertoire HTBI primers and Arm-PCR of CDR3 regions. Using its own MiXCR run on the multiplex PCR reads, TCRdb lists one record per CDR3 protein. The sample holds 530,000 or so distinct CDR3 sequences, about 13% seen once. The time point is: newly diagnosed GD, antithyroid drugs for less than 3 months. PBMCs were the source of the RNA used for TCR sequencing. CDR1 and CDR2 from the germline V gene are PRHDT and FYEKMQ (reference sequence). This CDR3 spans 14 amino acids. Trimming removed 0 bases from V and 4 bases from J, with 7 bases in between. These same records also appear under a second study, on T cells in Graves' hyperthyroidism and ophthalmopathy. As reported in that work: Initially, a first-round RT-PCR of the TCR CDR3 employed the HTBI primer set.

The chain employs TRBV13 and TRBJ1-5; no definite D call. The TCR originated in a man aged 25 to 40 with Graves disease. Sequenced material: peripheral blood mononuclear cells (PBMCs), taken at new diagnosis, from a patient treated with antithyroid drugs. CDR3 nucleotide sequence: TGTGCCAGCAGCTTAGGGGAAAAAAATCAGCCCCAGCATTTT. It translates to CASSLGEKNQPQHF.